Shown below are 14 T cell receptor beta chains from a single sample sequenced in a study of shared clonotypes between healthy human individuals. Sequenced by immunoSEQ multiplex PCR; TCRdb stores in-frame clones only, minus some. This table has 110,000 or so clones, around two thirds appearing once. The material sequenced was memory CD8+ T cells sorted from blood. Documented subset: CD45RO+ cells pooled with CCR7-negative TemRA cells. The source is a woman aged 25-40 years in good health.

V gene TRBV5-1 combines with J gene TRBJ2-3, with 9 positions matching TRBD1. CDR1 is SGHRS and CDR2 is YFSETQ in the germline V gene. CDR3 length equals 15 residues. V lost 4 bases and J lost 3; bases outside the gene matches: 6. The CDR3 sequence is CASSTNRGPTDTQYF. In DNA form, the CDR3 reads TGCGCCAGCAGCACAAACAGGGGGCCGACAGATACGCAGTATTTT.

The rearrangement joins TRBV21-1 to TRBJ2-7; the table's D call, TRBD2, has no DNA check behind it. TRBV21-1 is given as a pseudogene. This CDR3 comprises 21 residues. CDR3 coding DNA: TGTGCCAGCCCGGACAGCTTACCCGGACTAGCGGGAGGGCTTGAGCTGTACGAGCAGTACTTC. Protein: CASPDSLPGLAGGLELYEQYF.

This rearrangement joins TRBV19 to TRBJ2-3, with D perhaps TRBD1 (5 bases). In germline, CDR1 is LNHDA, CDR2 SQIVND (reference sequence). This CDR3 is built from 12 residues. The V gene lost 10 bases and the J gene lost 3 bases, with 11 bases spanning the gap. The CDR3 region has the DNA TGTGCCACTCAGGGATTTACAGATACGCAGTATTTT. Encoded protein: CATQGFTDTQYF.

A note on this clone: Other DNA sequences in this specimen translate into the identical CDR3. The V call is TRBV9, the J call TRBJ2-2, with unresolved D. CDR3 size: 13 residues. CDR1 SGDLS and CDR2 YYNGEE come from the germline V gene. The V and J ends lost 0 bases and 4 bases respectively, with 4 bases between them. CDR3 nucleotides: TGTGCCAGCAGCGTAGTTACCACCGGGGAGCTGTTTTTT. Amino acids: CASSVVTTGELFF. Complete variable domain (other parts from reference TRBV9 and TRBJ2-2): DSGVTQTPKHLITATGQRVTLRCSPRSGDLSVYWYQQSLDQGLQFLIQYYNGEERAKGNILERFSAQQFPDLHSELNLSSLELGDSALYFCASSVVTTGELFFGEGSRLTVL.

The CDR3 sequence: CASSIFVASGRGEQFF. CDR3 nucleotide sequence: TGTGCCAGTAGTATTTTCGTTGCTAGCGGGAGAGGTGAGCAGTTCTTC. The V gene is TRBV19, the J gene TRBJ2-1; 10 bases fit TRBD2. Trimming removed 3 bases from V and 9 bases from J; junction bases left unmatched: 11. From germline, CDR1 is LNHDA and CDR2 SQIVND (reference sequence). The CDR3 sequence is 16 residues long.

The gene calls are TRBV11-2 and TRBJ2-7; D could derive from TRBD1 or TRBD2 (5 bases each). The CDR3 is 12 amino acids. CDR1 SGHAT and CDR2 FQNNGV come from the germline V gene. The germline V and J ends were trimmed by 1 base and 6 bases, with 7 bases remaining between them. As DNA, the CDR3 is TGTGCCAGCAGCTTAGGAGGGGCCGAGCAGTACTTC. Residues: CASSLGGAEQYF. Complete variable domain (other parts from reference TRBV11-2 and TRBJ2-7): EAGVAQSPRYKIIEKRQSVAFWCNPISGHATLYWYQQILGQGPKLLIQFQNNGVVDDSQLPKDRFSAERLKGVDSTLKIQPAKLEDSAVYLCASSLGGAEQYFGPGTRLTVT.

This rearrangement joins TRBV10-3 to TRBJ2-7, with TRBD2 identical over 10 bases. Trimming removed 7 bases from V and 3 bases from J; junction bases left unmatched: 3. Germline V CDR1 and CDR2: ENHRY, SYGVKD. This CDR3 has 13 residues. Written as DNA, the CDR3 is TGTGCCATCAAAGCTAGCGGGAGCTACGAGCAGTACTTC. It is translated as CAIKASGSYEQYF.

This chain connects TRBV9 to TRBJ2-1; 11 nucleotides align to TRBD2. This CDR3 comprises 15 residues. V shed 4 bases and J 9 bases; nucleotides not matched to a gene: 9. CDR1 SGDLS and CDR2 YYNGEE come from the germline V gene. The CDR3 is CASSLPSSGGREQFF. The CDR3 coding sequence is TGTGCCAGCAGCTTACCGTCTAGCGGGGGGCGTGAGCAGTTCTTC.

The CDR3 nucleotides are TGTGCCAGCAGCGCACAACCCGGGACAGGGTCCTACAATGAGCAGTTCTTC. This gives the protein CASSAQPGTGSYNEQFF. The chain recombines TRBV9 with TRBJ2-1; 9 bases are shared with TRBD1. The germline CDR1 and CDR2 sequences are SGDLS and YYNGEE. The CDR3 contains 17 residues. With 3 bases clipped from V and 1 base from J, the junction kept 8 bases outside the gene matches.

The chain joins TRBV7-2 to TRBJ1-4; possible D gene TRBD1, 5 bases. V dropped 3 bases and J dropped 8 bases, with 16 bases sitting between them. There are 15 residues in the CDR3. The germline V gene has CDR1 SGHTA and CDR2 FQGNSA. Here the CDR3 DNA reads TGTGCCAGCAGCTTTGGATCAGGGTTTCCCGAAAAACTGTTTTTT. This codes for CASSFGSGFPEKLFF.

The J gene is TRBJ1-5, the V gene TRBV19; TRBD1 matches 7 bases. The CDR3 contains 15 residues. The ends lost 4 bases at V and 2 bases at J; junction bases unmatched: 5. The germline CDR1 and CDR2 sequences are LNHDA and SQIVND (reference sequence). CDR3 nucleotides: TGTGCCAGTAGTAGACAGGGTGAGGGCAATCAGCCCCAGCATTTT. Its translation: CASSRQGEGNQPQHF.

As to this clone: Different DNA sequences within this sample yield the same CDR3. This chain links TRBV5-1 with TRBJ2-7; D is unclear. CDR1 and CDR2 (germline): SGHRS, YFSETQ. V was shortened by 0 bases and J by 3 bases, with 4 bases between the two germline ends. The CDR3 contains 12 residues. The CDR3 is CASSLGGYEQYF. CDR3 nucleotide sequence: TGCGCCAGCAGCTTGGGAGGCTACGAGCAGTACTTC.

The chain's CDR3 is CASSQLTGISYEQYF. CDR3 sequence (DNA): TGCGCCAGCAGTCAGTTGACAGGGATCTCCTACGAGCAGTACTTC. This sequence joins TRBV23-1 and TRBJ2-7, with 7 bases identical to TRBD1. TRBV23-1 qualifies as an ORF whose function is uncertain. J was trimmed by 0 bases and V by 3 bases; bases with no gene match: 5. The CDR3 consists of 15 residues.

V and J are TRBV5-4 and TRBJ2-5, with TRBD2 identical over 11 bases. The CDR3 loop spans 15 amino acids. Germline CDR1 and CDR2: SGHNT and YYREEE (reference sequence). Unmatched junction bases numbered 3, after V lost 4 bases and J lost 1 base. Here the CDR3 DNA reads TGTGCCAGCAGCCCGGGACTAGCGGTCCAAGAGACCCAGTACTTC. Translating gives CASSPGLAVQETQYF. Based on the CDR3 plus reference TRBV5-4 and TRBJ2-5, the full variable domain is ETGVTQSPTHLIKTRGQQVTLRCSSQSGHNTVSWYQQALGQGPQFIFQYYREEENGRGNFPPRFSGLQFPNYSSELNVNALELDDSALYLCASSPGLAVQETQYFGPGTRLLVL.